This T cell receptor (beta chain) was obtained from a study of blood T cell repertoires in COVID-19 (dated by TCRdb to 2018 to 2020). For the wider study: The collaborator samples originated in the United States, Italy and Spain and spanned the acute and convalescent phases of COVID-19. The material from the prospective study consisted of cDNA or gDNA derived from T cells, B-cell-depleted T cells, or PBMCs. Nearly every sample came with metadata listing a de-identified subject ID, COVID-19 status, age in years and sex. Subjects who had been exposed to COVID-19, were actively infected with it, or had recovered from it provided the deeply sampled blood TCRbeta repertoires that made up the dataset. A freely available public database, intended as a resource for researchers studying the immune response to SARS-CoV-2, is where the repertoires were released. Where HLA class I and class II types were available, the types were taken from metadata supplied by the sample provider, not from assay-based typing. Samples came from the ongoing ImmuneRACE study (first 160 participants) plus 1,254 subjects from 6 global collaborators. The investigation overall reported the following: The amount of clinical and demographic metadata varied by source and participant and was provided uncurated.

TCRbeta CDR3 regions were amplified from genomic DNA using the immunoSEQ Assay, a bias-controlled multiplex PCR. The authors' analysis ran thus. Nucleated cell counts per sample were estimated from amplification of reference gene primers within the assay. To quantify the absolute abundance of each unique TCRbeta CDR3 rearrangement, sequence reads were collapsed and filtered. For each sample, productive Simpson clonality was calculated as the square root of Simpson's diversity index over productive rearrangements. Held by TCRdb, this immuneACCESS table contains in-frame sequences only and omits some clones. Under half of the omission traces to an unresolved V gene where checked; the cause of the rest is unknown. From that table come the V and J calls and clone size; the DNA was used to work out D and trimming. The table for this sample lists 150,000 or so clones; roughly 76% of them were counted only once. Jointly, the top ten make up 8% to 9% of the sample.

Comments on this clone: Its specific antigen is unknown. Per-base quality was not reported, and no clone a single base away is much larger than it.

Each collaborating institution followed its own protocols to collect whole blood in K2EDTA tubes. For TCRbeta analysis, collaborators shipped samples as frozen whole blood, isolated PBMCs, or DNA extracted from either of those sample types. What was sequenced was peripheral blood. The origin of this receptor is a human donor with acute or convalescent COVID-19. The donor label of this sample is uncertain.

The nucleotides are TGTGCCAGCTCCCCAAAGGACAGGGGGATATATGGCTACACCTTC. This translates into CASSPKDRGIYGYTF. The chain links TRBV18 with TRBJ1-2; TRBD1 agrees with 10 junctional bases. From its cysteine to its phenylalanine, the CDR3 spans 15 amino acids. The CDR3 DNA has 45 bases and is translated from base 1. The junction shows trimming of 6 bases on V and 5 bases on J, and the gene matches do not reach 9 bases of it. The germline V gene supplies CDR1 KGHSH and CDR2 LQKENI.